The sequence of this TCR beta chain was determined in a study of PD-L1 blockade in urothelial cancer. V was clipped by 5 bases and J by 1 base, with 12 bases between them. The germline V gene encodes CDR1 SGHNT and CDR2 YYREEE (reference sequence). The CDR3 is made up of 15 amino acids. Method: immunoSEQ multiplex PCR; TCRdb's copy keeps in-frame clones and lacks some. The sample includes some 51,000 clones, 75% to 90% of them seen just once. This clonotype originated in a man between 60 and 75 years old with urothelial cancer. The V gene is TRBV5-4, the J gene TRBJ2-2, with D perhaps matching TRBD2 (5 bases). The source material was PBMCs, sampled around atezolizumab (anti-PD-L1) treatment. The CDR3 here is CASSRSGKNTGELFF. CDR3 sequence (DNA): TGTGCCAGCAGTCGTTCCGGGAAGAACACCGGGGAGCTGTTTTTT.